These 5 T cell receptor beta chains came from one sample sequenced in a study of beta chain features in type 1 diabetes. What was sequenced were expressed TCRB transcripts, since all of the isolated RNA had been reverse transcribed. Some clones are missing from TCRdb's copy, which holds only in-frame ones; the method was immunoSEQ multiplex PCR. The sample includes under 450,000 clones, approximately 15% of them seen just once. Source material: naive CD4+ T cells from blood. Receptor source: a man under 40 in good health.

This clone appeared a few times. The CDR3 sequence is CASTALAYGYTF. In DNA, the CDR3 is TGTGCCAGCACGGCGTTGGCATATGGCTACACCTTC. J is TRBJ1-2 and V is TRBV9, with no clear D. The CDR3 consists of 12 residues. Germline V lookup: CDR1 SGDLS, CDR2 YYNGEE. The V and J ends lost 6 bases and 5 bases respectively, with 11 bases between them.

This clone came up many times. The V and J genes are TRBV23-1 and TRBJ2-3; D is uncertain. TRBV23-1 is labeled an ORF, and its function is uncertain. Between the trimmed V and J ends, which lost 7 bases and 2 bases, there was a span of 4 bases. The CDR3 is 11 residues long. The CDR3 is CASNYTDTQYF. The CDR3 DNA reads TGCGCCAGCAACTACACAGATACGCAGTATTTT.

As to this clone: At the DNA level, this CDR3 is encoded by other sequences in the same sample as well. V and J are TRBV7-9 and TRBJ2-7; D is unresolved. CDR3 size: 12 residues. The germline V gene encodes CDR1 SEHNR and CDR2 FQNEAQ (reference sequence). The ends were cut back, 2 bases at V and 3 bases at J, with 5 bases in the middle. CDR3: CASSLSGYEQYF. In DNA, the CDR3 is TGTGCCAGCAGCTTATCCGGCTACGAGCAGTACTTC.

The chain uses TRBV7-2 and TRBJ1-5; tentatively, D is TRBD1 (5 bases). Per germline, CDR1 SGHTA and CDR2 FQGNSA. The CDR3 is 14 residues long. The germline V and J ends were trimmed by 5 bases and 4 bases, with 12 bases remaining between them. DNA for the CDR3: TGTGCCAGCAGCCCAGGGACGGTGAATCAGCCCCAGCATTTT. The encoded protein is CASSPGTVNQPQHF.

The V call is TRBV5-1, the J call TRBJ2-3, with 7 bases aligning to TRBD2. The CDR3 has 15 residues. J was trimmed by 1 base and V by 2 bases; bases with no gene match: 4. Germline lookup yields CDR1 SGHRS and CDR2 YFSETQ. CDR3: CASSLELARTDTQYF. CDR3 nucleotides: TGCGCCAGCAGCTTAGAACTAGCGCGCACAGATACGCAGTATTTT.